This TCR beta chain was captured by sequencing in a study of OX40 agonist ivuxolimab in advanced cancers. The study, taken as a whole, reports: Expanded clones belonging to CD8+ T cells outnumbered, on average, those of CD4+. Certain nonresponders additionally had low normalized T-cell clonal expansion.

Concerning this clone: Its antigen is unidentified.

TCRdb's copy holds only in-frame clones and misses some; the assay was immunoSEQ multiplex PCR. The profile shows more than 65,000 clones, roughly 84% of them singletons. Trimming took off 0 bases at V and 4 bases at J, with 9 bases between the two ends. In germline, CDR1 is LNHNV, CDR2 YYDKDF (reference sequence). The CDR3 is made up of 14 amino acids. This TCR derives from an adult with an advanced solid tumor such as melanoma, head and neck, liver or kidney cancer. The starting material was CD4+ or CD8+ T cells sorted from blood, obtained in a trial of the OX40 agonist ivuxolimab. V and J are TRBV15 and TRBJ2-5; possible D gene TRBD1, 6 bases. CDR3 loop: CATSRDRGLETQYF. CDR3 sequence (DNA): TGTGCCACCAGCAGAGACAGGGGATTAGAGACCCAGTACTTC.